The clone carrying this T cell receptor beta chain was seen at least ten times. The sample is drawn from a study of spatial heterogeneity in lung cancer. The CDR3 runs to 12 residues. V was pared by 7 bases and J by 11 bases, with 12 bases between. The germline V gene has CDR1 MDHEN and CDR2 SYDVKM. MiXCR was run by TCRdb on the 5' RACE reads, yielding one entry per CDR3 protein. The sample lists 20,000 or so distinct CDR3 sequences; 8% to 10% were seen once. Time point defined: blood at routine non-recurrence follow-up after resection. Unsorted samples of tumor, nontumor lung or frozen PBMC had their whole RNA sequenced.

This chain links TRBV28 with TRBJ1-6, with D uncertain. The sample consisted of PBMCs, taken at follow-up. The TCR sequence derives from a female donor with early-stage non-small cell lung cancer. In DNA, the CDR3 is TGTGCCAGCACCCAAGGGATTGCACCCCTCCACTTT. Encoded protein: CASTQGIAPLHF.